This T cell receptor (beta chain) was retrieved from a study of T cells expressing NK-cell markers. Study information: Sequencing of TCR beta repertoires drew on sorted CD3+CD56+NKG2C+, CD3+CD56+NKG2C- and CD3+CD56-NKG2C+ T cells. Within the sequenced cohort of eight donors, seven exhibited HCMV seropositivity and one was seronegative.

Germline assignment: CDR1 ENHRY and CDR2 SYGVKD. The CDR3 is 15 amino acids. On this clonotype: Antigen specificity is unknown.

General study findings and limits: Nothing established the HCMV specificity of expanded NKG2C+ T cell clones.

TCRdb reprocessed the 5' RACE reads and keeps a single row for each CDR3 protein, giving no DNA. The table for this sample gives about 460,000 distinct CDR3 sequences. The sequence was obtained from a woman between 45 and 65 years old in good health. The genes are TRBV10-3 and TRBJ2-7; checking the TCRdb D call of TRBD2 is not possible without DNA. Sequenced sample: blood T cells: a sorted CD56 or NKG2C T cell subset, CD4+ or CD8+ T cells, or bulk PBMC T cells (not recorded which). The CDR3 spells CAISLTSGSSYEQYF.